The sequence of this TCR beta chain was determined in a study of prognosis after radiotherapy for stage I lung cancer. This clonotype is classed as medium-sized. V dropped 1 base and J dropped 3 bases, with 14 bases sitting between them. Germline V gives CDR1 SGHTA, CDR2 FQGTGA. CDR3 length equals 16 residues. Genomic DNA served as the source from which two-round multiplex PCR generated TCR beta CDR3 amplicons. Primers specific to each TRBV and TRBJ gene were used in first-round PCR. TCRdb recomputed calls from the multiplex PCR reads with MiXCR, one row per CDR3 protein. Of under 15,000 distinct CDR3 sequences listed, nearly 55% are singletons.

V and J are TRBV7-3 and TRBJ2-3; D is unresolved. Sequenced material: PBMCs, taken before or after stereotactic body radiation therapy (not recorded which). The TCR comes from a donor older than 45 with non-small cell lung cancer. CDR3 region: CASSLSSASRTDTQYF. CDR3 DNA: TGTGCCAGCAGCTTAAGTTCGGCTAGTAGGACAGATACGCAGTATTTT.